A single sample gave rise to the 23 T cell receptor beta chains below, sequenced in a study of PD-L1 blockade in urothelial cancer. Time point defined: peripheral blood 6 weeks after treatment start. This table comes from immunoSEQ multiplex PCR, and its TCRdb copy is limited to in-frame clones, with some not included. The table has about 29,000 clones, around four fifths seen once. The sequencing here drew on PBMCs, taken around atezolizumab (anti-PD-L1) treatment. The receptor set was obtained from a man in his sixties or seventies with urothelial cancer.

The V and J genes are TRBV18 and TRBJ1-4; tentative D call: TRBD1 (6 bases). Trimming pared 5 bases from V and 7 bases from J, leaving 14 bases between. Germline-derived CDR1 and CDR2 are KGHSH and LQKENI. This CDR3 region has 14 residues. In DNA form, the CDR3 reads TGTGCCAGCTCAAGCGGGACACGGAGTGAAAAACTGTTTTTT. Protein sequence: CASSSGTRSEKLFF.

Comments on this clone: The junction does not match germline at one end; this may be a read error. The rearrangement joins TRBV4-1 to TRBJ1-2; 7 bases are a match to TRBD1. CDR3 length equals 15 residues. Per the germline V gene, CDR1 is MGHRA and CDR2 is YSYEKL. The CDR3 region is CASSQTMTGQALPFF. CDR3 coding DNA: TGCGCCAGCAGCCAAACAATGACTGGACAGGCCCTACCCTTTTTC.

The chain uses TRBV19 and TRBJ1-5; 7 nucleotides agree with TRBD1. Unmatched junction bases numbered 9, after V lost 4 bases and J lost 6 bases. Germline V gene sequence: CDR1 LNHDA, CDR2 SQIVND (reference sequence). CDR3 length equals 15 residues. The CDR3: CASSTGDRRGQPQHF. In DNA, the CDR3 is TGTGCCAGTAGTACCGGGGACAGACGGGGTCAGCCCCAGCATTTT. The full variable domain, in which reference TRBV19 and TRBJ1-5 provide the parts outside the CDR3, is DGGITQSPKYLFRKEGQNVTLSCEQNLNHDAMYWYRQDPGQGLRLIYYSQIVNDFQKGDIAEGYSVSREKKESFPLTVTSAQKNPTAFYLCASSTGDRRGQPQHFGDGTRLSIL.

V is TRBV4-3 and J is TRBJ1-3; D is perhaps TRBD1 (5 bases). The V gene's germline CDR1 is LGHNA and CDR2 YSLEER. The CDR3 extends over 18 amino acids. V lost 0 bases and J 7 bases, leaving 22 bases between the germline ends. The CDR3 region is CASSQETGGRGVGNTIYF. The CDR3 DNA is TGCGCCAGCAGCCAAGAAACGGGGGGGAGGGGAGTGGGGAACACCATATATTTT.

For the CDR3, the DNA is TGTGCCAGCAGGCCCCCGGGACTAGCGGGATCCTACGAGCAGTACTTC. Its translation is CASRPPGLAGSYEQYF. The chain uses TRBV28 and TRBJ2-7; 13 nucleotides line up with TRBD2. The J segment lost 1 base and the V segment lost 6 bases, leaving 6 bases of the junction unmatched. The germline V gene has CDR1 MDHEN and CDR2 SYDVKM. The CDR3 covers 16 residues.

This chain joins TRBV7-9 and TRBJ2-5, with 14 bases aligning to TRBD2. CDR3 length: 16 amino acids. V trimming: 5 bases; J trimming: 2 bases; junction bases outside the gene matches: 4. Germline CDR1 SEHNR, CDR2 FQNEAQ (reference sequence). CDR3 region: CASSAGTSGGQETQYF. The CDR3 DNA reads as TGTGCCAGCAGCGCCGGGACTAGCGGGGGACAAGAGACCCAGTACTTC.

This chain uses TRBV9 with TRBJ2-3; 8 bases are a match to TRBD2. In germline, CDR1 is SGDLS, CDR2 YYNGEE. CDR3 length equals 14 residues. V trimming: 3 bases; J trimming: 4 bases; junction bases outside the gene matches: 4. CDR3 DNA sequence: TGTGCCAGCAGCGCGGGCGGGGGGCCAGATACGCAGTATTTT. It specifies CASSAGGGPDTQYF.

The chain has TRBV7-3 and TRBJ1-5, with 8 positions matching TRBD1. Trimming cost V 1 base and J 4 bases; bases outside gene matches: 9. Germline CDR1 is SGHTA and CDR2 is FQGTGA. The CDR3 covers 17 residues. CDR3 amino acids: CASSLMMAGGMNQPQHF. The CDR3 coding sequence is TGTGCCAGCAGCTTAATGATGGCAGGGGGCATGAATCAGCCCCAGCATTTT.

The chain is built from TRBV28 and TRBJ2-1; 7 nucleotides match TRBD2. This CDR3 is 15 amino acids long. V dropped 5 bases and J dropped 7; count of bases not matched to a gene: 11. Germline CDR1 is MDHEN and CDR2 is SYDVKM. CDR3 in amino acids: CASSVGLVAGNEQFF. As DNA, the CDR3 is TGTGCCAGCAGTGTAGGGTTGGTAGCGGGTAATGAGCAGTTCTTC.

The gene calls are TRBV19 and TRBJ2-7; TRBD1 aligns across 7 bases. The CDR3 extends over 17 amino acids. Germline V gene data show CDR1 as LNHDA and CDR2 as SQIVND (reference sequence). Trimming cost V 4 bases and J 3 bases; bases outside gene matches: 15. CDR3 region: CASSTPRSGGSIYEQYF. The DNA for the CDR3 is TGTGCCAGTAGTACCCCTCGCTCAGGGGGTAGCATCTACGAGCAGTACTTC.

J is TRBJ2-1 and V is TRBV4-3, with 10 bases that match TRBD2. The CDR3 length is 17 residues. With V trimmed by 0 bases and J by 8 bases, 10 bases remained unmatched. Looked up from germline, CDR1 is LGHNA and CDR2 is YSLEER. The chain's CDR3 is CASSQEASGRFGDEQFF. The CDR3 nucleotides read TGCGCCAGCAGCCAAGAGGCTAGCGGGAGATTTGGGGATGAGCAGTTCTTC.

This clone was recorded a few times. The chain couples TRBV5-1 to TRBJ2-1; 11 bases fit TRBD2. The CDR3 has 17 amino acids. V shed 0 bases and J 3 bases; nucleotides not matched to a gene: 5. Germline assignment: CDR1 SGHRS and CDR2 YFSETQ. CDR3 DNA sequence: TGCGCCAGCAGCTTGGCCAGGCTAGCGGGAGGCTACAATGAGCAGTTCTTC. Its protein is CASSLARLAGGYNEQFF.

The genes are TRBV29-1 and TRBJ2-2; D may be TRBD2 (6 bases). This CDR3 has 16 amino acids. Trimming cost V 2 bases and J 1 base, with 14 bases left between them. Germline V gene lookup returns CDR1 SQVTM and CDR2 ANQGSEA. Here the CDR3 reads CSVERFGGMNTGELFF. The CDR3 region has the DNA TGCAGCGTTGAAAGGTTTGGGGGGATGAACACCGGGGAGCTGTTTTTT.

The V gene is TRBV7-9, the J gene TRBJ1-2; 8 positions agree with TRBD1. CDR1 is SEHNR and CDR2 is FQNEAQ in the germline V gene (reference sequence). The junction had 4 bases not matched to a gene; V was cut back by 0 bases and J by 4 bases. The CDR3 consists of 15 residues. Here the CDR3 DNA reads TGTGCCAGCAGCTTAGCGGCAGGGGGCAGCTATGGCTACACCTTC. Translated: CASSLAAGGSYGYTF.

The chain is built from TRBV11-3 and TRBJ2-1; 10 bases line up with TRBD2. V trimming: 5 bases; J trimming: 3 bases; junction bases outside the gene matches: 4. CDR3 length: 15 residues. Germline CDR1 reads SGHNT; CDR2 reads YENEEA. The DNA of the CDR3 is TGTGCCAGCAGCCCTAGCGGGAGCTTCTACAATGAGCAGTTCTTC. This sequence encodes CASSPSGSFYNEQFF. Based on the CDR3 plus reference TRBV11-3 and TRBJ2-1, the full variable domain is EAGVVQSPRYKIIEKKQPVAFWCNPISGHNTLYWYLQNLGQGPELLIRYENEEAVDDSQLPKDRFSAERLKGVDSTLKIQPAELGDSAVYLCASSPSGSFYNEQFFGPGTRLTVL.

The table lists this clone with a count of one. This chain connects TRBV5-4 to TRBJ2-2; D not certain. The CDR3 is 16 amino acids. V dropped 1 base and J dropped 0 bases, with 10 bases sitting between them. Germline CDR1 and CDR2: SGHNT and YYREEE (reference sequence). CDR3 sequence reads: CASSLRTASNTGELFF. The CDR3 coding sequence is TGTGCCAGCAGCTTGAGAACAGCTTCGAACACCGGGGAGCTGTTTTTT.

The chain uses TRBV5-1 and TRBJ2-3; the D is unclear. This CDR3 contains 13 residues. V lost 1 base and J 0 bases, leaving 3 bases between the germline ends. Germline V gene lookup returns CDR1 SGHRS and CDR2 YFSETQ. CDR3 sequence: CASSLQSTDTQYF. The CDR3 coding sequence is TGCGCCAGCAGCTTGCAGAGCACAGATACGCAGTATTTT.

The J gene is TRBJ2-1, the V gene TRBV27, with 10 nucleotides matching TRBD1. CDR1 is MNHEY, CDR2 SMNVEV, per germline (reference sequence). V was clipped by 3 bases and J by 2 bases; unmatched bases: 13. The CDR3 has 19 residues. CDR3 residues: CASSFLLPGQGRTYNEQFF. The CDR3 bases are TGTGCCAGCAGTTTTTTACTTCCGGGACAGGGGAGGACCTACAATGAGCAGTTCTTC.

The rearrangement uses TRBV12-5 and TRBJ2-3, with TRBD2 as a possible D gene (5 bases). V dropped 1 base and J dropped 0 bases, with 8 bases sitting between them. The CDR3 has 15 residues. Germline assignment: CDR1 LGHNT and CDR2 FRNRAP. The CDR3 region is CASGLGRGSTDTQYF. The CDR3 DNA is TGTGCTAGTGGTTTGGGCCGAGGGAGCACAGATACGCAGTATTTT.

The chain is built from TRBV5-1 and TRBJ1-3; TRBD1 agrees at 8 bases. With 0 bases clipped from V and 4 bases from J, the junction kept 6 bases outside the gene matches. This CDR3 has 16 residues. Germline V gene lookup returns CDR1 SGHRS and CDR2 YFSETQ. The CDR3 sequence: CASSLVQGASGNTIYF. DNA for the CDR3: TGCGCCAGCAGCTTGGTGCAGGGGGCGTCGGGAAACACCATATATTTT.

This chain joins TRBV5-1 and TRBJ1-1; TRBD1 matches 11 bases. The trim removed 7 bases at V and 6 bases at J, leaving 11 bases unmatched. The CDR3 consists of 15 residues. Germline lookup yields CDR1 SGHRS and CDR2 YFSETQ. The CDR3 DNA reads as TGCGCCAGCGCCGGGACAGGGGGAAAGAGGGCTGAAGCTTTCTTT. It translates to CASAGTGGKRAEAFF.

The chain has TRBV28 and TRBJ1-1; no clear D gene. Germline V lookup: CDR1 MDHEN, CDR2 SYDVKM. Trimming removed 7 bases from V and 0 bases from J, with 21 bases in between. The CDR3 loop spans 17 amino acids. The CDR3 region is CASITLFRGNMNTEAFF. CDR3 bases: TGTGCCAGCATTACCCTGTTTCGGGGTAACATGAACACTGAAGCTTTCTTT.

V is TRBV18 and J is TRBJ2-7, with D hard to call. V dropped 6 bases and J dropped 0 bases, with 12 bases sitting between them. In germline, CDR1 is KGHSH, CDR2 LQKENI. This CDR3 has 14 amino acids. CDR3 nucleotide sequence: TGTGCCAGCTCGCTCACAATAAGCTCCTACGAGCAGTACTTC. Encoded protein: CASSLTISSYEQYF. The entire variable domain, with the rest obtained from reference TRBV18 and TRBJ2-7, is as follows: NAGVMQNPRHLVRRRGQEARLRCSPMKGHSHVYWYRQLPEEGLKFMVYLQKENIIDESGMPKERFSAEFPKEGPSILRIQQVVRGDSAAYFCASSLTISSYEQYFGPGTRLTVT.